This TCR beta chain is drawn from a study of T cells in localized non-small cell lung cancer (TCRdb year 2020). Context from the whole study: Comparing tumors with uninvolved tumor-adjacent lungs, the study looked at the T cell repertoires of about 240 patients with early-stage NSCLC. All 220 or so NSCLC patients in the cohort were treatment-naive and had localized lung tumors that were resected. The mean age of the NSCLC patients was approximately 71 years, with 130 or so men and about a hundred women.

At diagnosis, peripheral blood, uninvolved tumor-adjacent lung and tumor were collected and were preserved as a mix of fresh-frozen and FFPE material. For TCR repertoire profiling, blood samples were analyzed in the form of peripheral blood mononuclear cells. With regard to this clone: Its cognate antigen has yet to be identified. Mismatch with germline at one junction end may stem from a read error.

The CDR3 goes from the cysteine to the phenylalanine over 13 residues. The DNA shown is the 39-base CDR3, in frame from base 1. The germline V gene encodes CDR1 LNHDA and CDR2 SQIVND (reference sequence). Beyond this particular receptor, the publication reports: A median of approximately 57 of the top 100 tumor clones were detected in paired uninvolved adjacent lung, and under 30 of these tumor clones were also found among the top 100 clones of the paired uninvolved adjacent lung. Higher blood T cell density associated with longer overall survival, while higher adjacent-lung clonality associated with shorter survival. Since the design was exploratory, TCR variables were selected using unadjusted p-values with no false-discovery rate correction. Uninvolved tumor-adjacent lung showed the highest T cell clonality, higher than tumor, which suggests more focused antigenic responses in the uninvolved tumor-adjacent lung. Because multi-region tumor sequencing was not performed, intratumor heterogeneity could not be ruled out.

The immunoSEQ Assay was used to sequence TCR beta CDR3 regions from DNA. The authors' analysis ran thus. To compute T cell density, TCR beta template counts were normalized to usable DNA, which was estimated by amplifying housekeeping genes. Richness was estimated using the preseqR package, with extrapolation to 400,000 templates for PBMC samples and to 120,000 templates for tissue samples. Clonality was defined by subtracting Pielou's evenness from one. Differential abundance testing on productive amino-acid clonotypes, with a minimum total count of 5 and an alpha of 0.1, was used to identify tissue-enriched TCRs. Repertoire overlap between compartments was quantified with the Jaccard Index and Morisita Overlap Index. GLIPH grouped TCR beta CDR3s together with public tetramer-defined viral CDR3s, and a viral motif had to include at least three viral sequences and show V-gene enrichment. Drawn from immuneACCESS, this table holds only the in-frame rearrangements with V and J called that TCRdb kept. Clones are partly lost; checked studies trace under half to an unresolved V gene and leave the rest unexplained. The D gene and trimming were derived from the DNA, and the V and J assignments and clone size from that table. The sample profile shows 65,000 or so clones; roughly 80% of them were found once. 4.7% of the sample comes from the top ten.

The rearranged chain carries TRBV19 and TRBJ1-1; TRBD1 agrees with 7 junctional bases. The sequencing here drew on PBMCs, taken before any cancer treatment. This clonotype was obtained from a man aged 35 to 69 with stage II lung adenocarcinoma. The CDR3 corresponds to CASSVDRDTEAFF. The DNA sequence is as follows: TGTGCCAGTAGTGTAGACAGGGACACTGAAGCTTTCTTT.